The 6 T cell receptor beta chains reported below all come from one sample, sequenced in a study of early T cells in non-severe SARS-CoV-2 infection. TCRdb passed the 5' RACE reads through MiXCR, listing each CDR3 protein once. The profile shows tens of thousands of distinct CDR3 sequences, roughly an eighth of them singletons. Sequenced input: whole blood. Source of these receptors: an adult who was a healthcare worker with PCR-confirmed SARS-CoV-2 infection or an uninfected control (not recorded which).

This clonotype showed up many times. The CDR3: CSVGRANQPQHF. CDR3 coding DNA: TGCAGCGTTGGGAGGGCCAATCAGCCCCAGCATTTT. The chain joins TRBV29-1 to TRBJ1-5; D not certain. Per germline, CDR1 SQVTM and CDR2 ANQGSEA. CDR3 length equals 12 residues. V lost 4 bases and J 3 bases, leaving 7 bases between the germline ends. Full variable domain (outside the CDR3, taken from reference TRBV29-1 and TRBJ1-5): SAVISQKPSRDICQRGTSLTIQCQVDSQVTMMFWYRQQPGQSLTLIATANQGSEATYESGFVIDKFPISRPNLTFSTLTVSNMSPEDSSIYLCSVGRANQPQHFGDGTRLSIL.

At least ten counts were recorded for this clonotype. The chain couples TRBV20-1 to TRBJ1-6; 7 nucleotides line up with TRBD1. Trimming at V came to 6 bases and at J to 9 bases, leaving 8 bases not matched to a gene. The CDR3 is made up of 13 amino acids. Germline CDR1 reads DFQATT; CDR2 reads SNEGSKA (reference sequence). In DNA form, the CDR3 reads TGCAGTGCGCACCCAGGGGGGATTTCACCCCTCCACTTT. It yields the protein CSAHPGGISPLHF.

This chain uses TRBV10-2 with TRBJ2-7; 7 nucleotides agree with TRBD1. This CDR3 is built from 13 residues. Losses at the gene ends were 6 bases for V and 5 bases for J; bases not matched to a gene: 7. Germline lookup yields CDR1 WSHSY and CDR2 SAAADI. The CDR3 protein is CASRETGNNEQYF. The CDR3 bases are TGCGCCAGCAGGGAGACAGGGAATAACGAGCAGTACTTC.

The chain combines TRBV11-2 with TRBJ2-1; 8 bases line up with TRBD1. The CDR3 has 13 residues. J was trimmed by 6 bases and V by 4 bases; bases with no gene match: 2. Germline V gene sequence: CDR1 SGHAT, CDR2 FQNNGV. The CDR3 DNA sequence: TGTGCCAGCAGCTCCGGACAGGGCAATGAGCAGTTCTTC. Residues: CASSSGQGNEQFF.

This clonotype showed up just once. The chain joins TRBV9 to TRBJ2-2; 8 positions match TRBD2. This CDR3 has 14 amino acids. Per the germline V gene, CDR1 is SGDLS and CDR2 is YYNGEE. V lost 4 bases and J lost 4; bases outside the gene matches: 3. Here the CDR3 DNA reads TGTGCCAGCAGCATAGCGGGGCTCACCGGGGAGCTGTTTTTT. Protein sequence: CASSIAGLTGELFF.

There are many counts of this clonotype. This chain joins TRBV10-3 and TRBJ2-1, with 7 bases aligning to TRBD2. The ends lost 2 bases at V and 6 bases at J; junction bases unmatched: 4. From germline, CDR1 is ENHRY and CDR2 SYGVKD. The CDR3 is made up of 14 amino acids. The CDR3 sequence is CAISEGGLPNEQFF. CDR3 nucleotides: TGTGCCATCAGTGAGGGGGGACTACCCAATGAGCAGTTCTTC.